Reported below is one T cell receptor (beta chain). In the study's own analysis: Scientists estimated how many nucleated cells there were by amplifying reference gene primers. The repertoire was sequenced with immunoSEQ multiplex PCR; TCRdb's copy has only in-frame clones and lacks some. V, J and clone size reflect that table, while D and trimming were determined from the DNA. The sample gives about 230,000 clones, under 90% of which show up once; around 10% is in the top ten. The sample comes from a study of blood T cell repertoires in COVID-19. In the study overall: PBMCs, B-cell-depleted T cells, or T cells were the source of the cDNA or gDNA that made up the material.

The V end lost 0 bases, the J end lost 4 bases, and 10 bases lay between the germline ends. The germline CDR1 and CDR2 sequences are SGHAT and FQNNGV. The CDR3 covers 14 residues. This sequence originates from a man aged 45-65 years with COVID-19, enrolled during active disease. The sample consisted of peripheral blood. V and J are TRBV11-2 and TRBJ2-7; possible D gene TRBD2, 6 bases. The CDR3 region has the DNA TGTGCCAGCAGCTTAGAGCTAGCGAGGTACGAGCAGTACTTC. Amino acid sequence: CASSLELARYEQYF.